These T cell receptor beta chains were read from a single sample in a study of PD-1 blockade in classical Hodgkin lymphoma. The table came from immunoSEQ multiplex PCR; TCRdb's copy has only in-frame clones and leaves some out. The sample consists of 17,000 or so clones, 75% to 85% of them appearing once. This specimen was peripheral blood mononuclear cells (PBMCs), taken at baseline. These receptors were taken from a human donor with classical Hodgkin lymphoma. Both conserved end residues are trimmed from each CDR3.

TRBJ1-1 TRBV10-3 AISAGTTMNTEAF
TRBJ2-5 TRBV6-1 ASRRDLTQY
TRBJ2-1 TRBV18 ASSPVGQRSYNEQF
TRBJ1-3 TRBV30 AWSFSAGNTIY
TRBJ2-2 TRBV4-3 ASSQDYGASAPGELF
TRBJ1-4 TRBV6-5 ASSYSRGGEKLF
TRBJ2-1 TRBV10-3 AISESKIASSNPEQF
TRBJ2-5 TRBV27 ASSVTGGSETQY
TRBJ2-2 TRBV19 ASSPGQGYTGELF
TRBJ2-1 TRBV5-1 ASSWTPSKANEQF
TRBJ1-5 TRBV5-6 ASSSNNQPQH
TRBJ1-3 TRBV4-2 ASSQGQGAIFGNTIY
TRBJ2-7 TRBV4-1 ASSQEGTSGRWPYEQY
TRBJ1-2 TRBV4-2 ASSQEGPGFGYGYT
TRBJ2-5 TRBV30 AWGTGQGFGTQY
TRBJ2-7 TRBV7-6 ASSLSGGVEQY